This is a list of T cell receptor beta chains from one sample in a study of blood T cell repertoires in COVID-19. Sequencing was performed with immunoSEQ multiplex PCR; in TCRdb, only in-frame clones are kept and a portion is missing. This sample yields 95,000 to 120,000 clones, of which 70% to 90% are seen a single time; approximately 4.3% belongs to the top ten. The sequenced sample consisted of peripheral blood. The origin of the receptors is a woman in her fifties or sixties with acute or convalescent COVID-19. The CDR3 runs from the conserved cysteine through the conserved F or W. D genes are given only for firm matches. Expanded clones get a size class; other rows say once, few or many, or leave the size out.

cdr3_length	clone_size	d_call	v_call	j_call	cdr3_aa	cdr3_nt
15	once	NA	TRBV28	TRBJ1-1	CASSAGGVVNTEAFF	TGTGCCAGCAGTGCCGGCGGGGTTGTGAACACTGAAGCTTTCTTT
14	NA	NA	TRBV27	TRBJ2-1	CTSWSPRKLNEQFF	TGTACAAGTTGGTCCCCTAGAAAGCTCAATGAGCAGTTCTTC
13	NA	NA	TRBV30	TRBJ2-1	CAWSLWANNEQFF	TGTGCCTGGAGTCTCTGGGCGAACAATGAGCAGTTCTTC
12	NA	NA	TRBV28	TRBJ1-5	CASQSQNQPQHF	TGTGCCAGTCAGTCACAGAATCAGCCCCAGCATTTT
14	NA	NA	TRBV6-5	TRBJ2-7	CASSPQAELYEQYF	TGTGCCAGCAGTCCTCAAGCGGAGCTCTACGAGCAGTACTTC
14	once	NA	TRBV9	TRBJ2-3	CASSVAPGTDTQYF	TGTGCCAGCAGCGTAGCTCCGGGTACAGATACGCAGTATTTT
16	NA	NA	TRBV6-1	TRBJ1-5	CASSERGGVSNQPQHF	TGTGCCAGCAGTGAGAGGGGGGGCGTTAGCAATCAGCCCCAGCATTTT
13	few	NA	TRBV28	TRBJ2-5	CASTPGDRETQYF	TGTGCCAGCACCCCGGGGGATCGAGAGACCCAGTACTTC
14	NA	TRBD2	TRBV9	TRBJ2-3	CASSVAAGGDTQYF	TGTGCCAGCAGCGTAGCTGCGGGAGGGGATACGCAGTATTTT
12	NA	NA	TRBV29-1	TRBJ1-3	CSVSITGNTIYF	TGCAGCGTGTCCATCACTGGAAACACCATATATTTT
17	NA	NA	TRBV10-1	TRBJ1-1	CASRIPGTSGVNTEAFF	TGCGCCAGCAGAATACCTGGGACCAGCGGGGTGAACACTGAAGCTTTCTTT
15	NA	TRBD1	TRBV5-6	TRBJ2-1	CASSFGQGGFNEQFF	TGTGCCAGCAGCTTCGGACAGGGGGGGTTCAATGAGCAGTTCTTC
14	NA	TRBD1	TRBV11-2	TRBJ2-7	CASSLGQGAYEQYF	TGTGCCAGCAGCTTAGGGCAGGGGGCCTACGAGCAGTACTTC
17	NA	TRBD1	TRBV4-1	TRBJ2-7	CASSQTDRGRGTYEQYF	TGCGCCAGCAGCCAGACGGACAGGGGGCGAGGGACCTACGAGCAGTACTTC
15	NA	NA	TRBV25-1	TRBJ2-5	CASSEYPQGPETQYF	TGTGCCAGCAGTGAATACCCCCAGGGTCCAGAGACCCAGTACTTC
14	once	TRBD2	TRBV24-1	TRBJ2-1	CATSEGGTLSEQFF	TGTGCCACCAGTGAGGGGGGGACCCTCAGTGAGCAGTTCTTC
17	few	TRBD1	TRBV12-5	TRBJ1-5	CASGLDRVSGVNQPQHF	TGTGCTAGTGGTTTAGACAGGGTGTCGGGGGTAAATCAGCCCCAGCATTTT
14	few	NA	TRBV10-1	TRBJ1-2	CASSEGTPARGYTF	TGCGCCAGCAGTGAGGGGACACCAGCAAGAGGCTACACCTTC
13	NA	NA	TRBV4-1	TRBJ1-6	CASSGLSNSPLHF	TGCGCCAGCAGCGGACTTTCGAATTCACCCCTCCACTTT
13	NA	TRBD1	TRBV29-1	TRBJ2-7	CSVQTGEAREQYF	TGCAGCGTCCAGACAGGGGAGGCGAGAGAGCAGTACTTC
14	few	NA	TRBV5-1	TRBJ2-3	CASSLQGSTDTQYF	TGCGCCAGCAGCTTACAGGGTAGCACAGATACGCAGTATTTT
14	NA	NA	TRBV2	TRBJ1-6	CASSPEGEDSPLHF	TGTGCCAGCAGTCCAGAGGGTGAGGATTCACCCCTCCACTTT
18	once	TRBD2	TRBV3-1/TRBV3-2	TRBJ2-5	CASSEKGLAGGTQETQYF	TGTGCCAGCAGCGAAAAGGGACTAGCGGGAGGGACCCAAGAGACCCAGTACTTC
14	NA	NA	TRBV28	TRBJ2-1	CASSLVAALGEQFF	TGTGCCAGCAGTTTGGTGGCGGCTTTGGGTGAGCAGTTCTTC
14	NA	NA	TRBV2	TRBJ1-1	CASSTQGLDNEAFF	TGTGCCAGCAGTACTCAGGGTCTGGATAATGAAGCTTTCTTT
17	few	TRBD2	TRBV6-1	TRBJ2-1	CASSGILAGGSYNEQFF	TGTGCCAGCAGTGGGATATTAGCGGGAGGATCTTACAATGAGCAGTTCTTC
13	NA	NA	TRBV6-2/TRBV6-3	TRBJ1-2	CASSPDRNYGYTF	TGTGCCAGCAGCCCTGACAGGAACTATGGCTACACCTTC
15	NA	TRBD1	TRBV19	TRBJ1-6	CASTTDREGVSPLHF	TGTGCCAGTACTACCGACAGGGAAGGTGTTTCACCCCTCCACTTT
15	NA	NA	TRBV19	TRBJ1-6	CATQGESFLNSPLHF	TGTGCCACCCAAGGGGAATCCTTTTTGAATTCACCCCTCCACTTT
15	NA	TRBD2	TRBV4-2	TRBJ2-1	CASSHTSGAYNEQFF	TGTGCCAGCAGCCACACTAGCGGGGCGTACAATGAGCAGTTCTTC
13	NA	TRBD1	TRBV30	TRBJ1-6	CAWSRQGESPLHF	TGTGCCTGGAGCAGACAGGGAGAATCACCCCTCCACTTT
15	NA	TRBD1	TRBV5-1	TRBJ1-3	CASSSGQISGNTIYF	TGCGCCAGCAGCTCGGGACAGATCTCTGGAAACACCATATATTTT
14	NA	TRBD1	TRBV14	TRBJ2-7	CASSPGTVAYEQYF	TGTGCCAGCAGCCCCGGGACAGTAGCCTACGAGCAGTACTTC
15	NA	TRBD1	TRBV19	TRBJ2-7	CASGGTGKSSYEQYF	TGTGCCAGTGGGGGGACAGGGAAATCCTCCTACGAGCAGTACTTC
15	once	TRBD1	TRBV11-2	TRBJ2-2	CASSSGTANTGELFF	TGTGCCAGCAGCTCCGGGACAGCGAACACCGGGGAGCTGTTTTTT
14	NA	TRBD1	TRBV10-3	TRBJ1-2	CAINIEGTGYGYTF	TGTGCCATCAACATAGAAGGGACAGGCTATGGCTACACCTTC
12	NA	NA	TRBV6-6	TRBJ2-7	CASSYSQYEQYF	TGTGCCAGCAGTTACTCCCAATACGAGCAGTACTTC
15	NA	TRBD2	TRBV10-2	TRBJ2-1	CASSESRGGRVEQFF	TGCGCCAGCAGTGAGTCTCGGGGGGGCCGCGTTGAGCAGTTCTTC
12	NA	NA	TRBV7-9	TRBJ2-1	CASSLDGNEQFF	TGTGCCAGCAGCTTAGACGGCAATGAGCAGTTCTTC